One sample yielded the 12 T cell receptor beta chains listed below, sequenced in a study of blood T cell repertoires in COVID-19. The method was immunoSEQ multiplex PCR; TCRdb's version includes in-frame clones alone and lacks a portion of them. The profile shows 310,000 or so clones, 83% of them singletons. The sequenced sample was peripheral blood. Source of these receptors: a woman aged 50 to 65 with acute or convalescent COVID-19.

The V call is TRBV2, the J call TRBJ1-5; D is perhaps TRBD1 (6 bases). V lost 4 bases and J lost 7, with 14 bases in between. The CDR3 contains 14 residues. Germline V lookup: CDR1 SNHLY, CDR2 FYNNEI. The DNA for the CDR3 is TGTGCCAGCAGTGCTAGAACAGGGAACCAGCCCCAGCATTTT. As protein: CASSARTGNQPQHF.

The chain links TRBV5-4 to TRBJ2-5; 10 nucleotides agree with TRBD2. Trimming cost V 0 bases and J 5 bases; bases outside gene matches: 7. The CDR3 totals 16 residues. Germline values: CDR1 SGHNT, CDR2 YYREEE (reference sequence). DNA for the CDR3: TGTGCCAGCAGCTTGGAAGCGGGGGGGTCCGGGGAGACCCAGTACTTC. This encodes CASSLEAGGSGETQYF.

The chain carries TRBV10-2 and TRBJ1-2; D is undetermined. The germline gives CDR1 WSHSY, CDR2 SAAADI. The CDR3 covers 12 residues. V was shortened by 3 bases and J by 2 bases, with 4 bases between the two germline ends. CDR3 DNA: TGCGCCAGCAGTGACAGGAACTATGGCTACACCTTC. Its translation is CASSDRNYGYTF.

The rearrangement joins TRBV4-1 to TRBJ2-3; D not resolved. With 1 base removed from V and 4 bases from J, the gap between germline ends came to 6 bases. Germline CDR1 reads MGHRA; CDR2 reads YSYEKL. The CDR3 runs 13 residues. This chain's CDR3 is CASSQVRADTQYF. In DNA form, the CDR3 reads TGCGCCAGCAGCCAAGTTCGGGCAGATACGCAGTATTTT.

This chain uses TRBV7-2 with TRBJ1-1, with D possibly TRBD1 on 6 matching bases. The V end lost 0 bases, the J end lost 6 bases, and 8 bases lay between the germline ends. Germline V gene lookup returns CDR1 SGHTA and CDR2 FQGNSA. This CDR3 is built from 13 residues. CDR3 DNA sequence: TGTGCCAGCAGCTTAGCGGGGGCTGCTGAAGCTTTCTTT. This encodes CASSLAGAAEAFF. The full variable domain, rest sourced from reference TRBV7-2 and TRBJ1-1, is GAGVSQSPSNKVTEKGKDVELRCDPISGHTALYWYRQSLGQGLEFLIYFQGNSAPDKSGLPSDRFSAERTGGSVSTLTIQRTQQEDSAVYLCASSLAGAAEAFFGQGTRLTVV.

The CDR3 loop reads CASSLRAGGLSTEAFF. In DNA, the CDR3 is TGTGCCAGCAGCTTAAGGGCGGGGGGTCTGAGCACTGAAGCTTTCTTT. The V call is TRBV7-9, the J call TRBJ1-1; perhaps TRBD1 as D (5 bases). CDR1 is SEHNR and CDR2 is FQNEAQ in the germline V gene (reference sequence). The CDR3 contains 16 residues. The V gene lost 2 bases and the J gene lost 4 bases, with 17 bases spanning the gap.

The chain couples TRBV29-1 to TRBJ1-2; weak D call: TRBD1 (5 bases). This CDR3 is built from 11 residues. V lost 7 bases and J 1 base, leaving 7 bases between the germline ends. From germline, CDR1 is SQVTM and CDR2 ANQGSEA. CDR3: CSGDSNYGYTF. CDR3 in DNA: TGCAGCGGTGACAGTAACTATGGCTACACCTTC. The whole variable domain, filled in from reference TRBV29-1 and TRBJ1-2, reads SAVISQKPSRDICQRGTSLTIQCQVDSQVTMMFWYRQQPGQSLTLIATANQGSEATYESGFVIDKFPISRPNLTFSTLTVSNMSPEDSSIYLCSGDSNYGYTFGSGTRLTVV.

In its sample, this clone was seen once. The V and J genes are TRBV6-4 and TRBJ1-5, with D perhaps matching TRBD1 (6 bases). Trimming shortened V by 10 bases and J by 6 bases, and 19 bases separated the two germline ends. The CDR3 loop spans 14 amino acids. CDR1 MRHNA and CDR2 SNTAGT come from the germline V gene. The DNA for the CDR3 is TGTGCCACCCAAGGGGGGGGCCAGGCTCAGCCCCAGCATTTT. This codes for CATQGGGQAQPQHF.

The chain links TRBV12-3 or TRBV12-4 to TRBJ1-5, with 7 bases aligning to TRBD1. V was clipped by 5 bases and J by 15 bases; unmatched bases: 13. The CDR3 is 13 residues long. The CDR3: CASSRDRESARHF. Here the CDR3 DNA reads TGTGCCAGCAGTCGGGACAGAGAATCAGCCCGGCATTTT.

This rearrangement joins TRBV25-1 to TRBJ1-3; D may be TRBD1 (6 bases). V shed 5 bases and J shed 0 bases, with 11 bases lying between them. Germline V gives CDR1 MGHDK, CDR2 SYGVNS. The CDR3 length is 15 residues. CDR3 residues: CASSLQQGSGNTIYF. CDR3 in DNA: TGTGCCAGCAGTCTTCAACAGGGCTCTGGAAACACCATATATTTT.

The V gene is TRBV18, the J gene TRBJ2-7; 7 bases are a match to TRBD1. Germline V CDR1 and CDR2: KGHSH, LQKENI. The CDR3 spans 13 residues. V was clipped by 3 bases and J by 5 bases; unmatched bases: 4. The CDR3 DNA sequence: TGTGCCAGCTCACCCGGGACAGACGACGAGCAGTACGTC. Amino acids: CASSPGTDDEQYV.

This chain connects TRBV23-1 to TRBJ1-1; 7 bases align to TRBD1. TRBV23-1 is an open reading frame whose function is uncertain. CDR3 length: 14 residues. V gave up 6 bases and J gave up 1 base; unmatched junction bases: 5. The CDR3 loop is CASSSDRWNTEAFF. The CDR3, as DNA: TGCGCCAGCAGCTCGGACAGGTGGAACACTGAAGCTTTCTTT.